A single sample is the source of the 24 T cell receptor beta chains below, sequenced in a study of shared T cell receptors in the human thymus. The assay was immunoSEQ multiplex PCR, and TCRdb's table has in-frame clones only and misses some. This sample yields fewer than 700,000 clones, of which 70% to 90% are seen a single time; over 0.008% belongs to the top ten. These records were also assigned to another study, of human thymus T cells.

The source material was thymocytes. The origin of the receptors is a boy younger than two with a congenital heart defect.

The chain is built from TRBV5-4 and TRBJ1-2; 11 positions match TRBD1. Germline assignment: CDR1 SGHNT and CDR2 YYREEE (reference sequence). CDR3 length: 16 amino acids. The V segment lost 0 bases and the J segment 5 bases; nucleotides outside the gene matches: 6. The CDR3 is CASSLEKGTGGYGYTF. The CDR3 nucleotides read TGTGCCAGCAGCTTGGAGAAGGGGACAGGGGGTTATGGCTACACCTTC.

Only a few counts were recorded for this clone. J is TRBJ2-1 and V is TRBV7-2; 12 nucleotides agree with TRBD2. This CDR3 has 18 residues. J was trimmed by 2 bases and V by 1 base; bases with no gene match: 6. The germline V gene encodes CDR1 SGHTA and CDR2 FQGNSA. CDR3 nucleotide sequence: TGTGCCAGCAGCTTAGGAGGACTAGCGGGACGGGCCTACAATGAGCAGTTCTTC. Its protein is CASSLGGLAGRAYNEQFF.

The gene calls are TRBV6-1 and TRBJ1-1, with TRBD1 matching over 8 bases. The CDR3 totals 14 residues. V shed 8 bases, J shed 0 bases, and the junction held 5 bases outside the gene matches. Germline values: CDR1 MNHNS, CDR2 SASEGT. In DNA form, the CDR3 reads TGTGCCAGCCGGGACAGGTCCTTGAACACTGAAGCTTTCTTT. Protein sequence: CASRDRSLNTEAFF.

The chain combines TRBV15 with TRBJ2-6, with a tentative D call TRBD2 (5 bases). The germline V gene encodes CDR1 LNHNV and CDR2 YYDKDF (reference sequence). The CDR3 length is 16 residues. V shed 0 bases and J shed 4 bases, with 10 bases lying between them. The CDR3 protein is CATSRDGVEGANVLTF. CDR3 sequence (DNA): TGTGCCACCAGCAGAGACGGGGTTGAGGGGGCCAACGTCCTGACTTTC.

The J gene is TRBJ2-7, the V gene TRBV6-1; 7 positions agree with TRBD2. The V gene's germline CDR1 is MNHNS and CDR2 SASEGT. The CDR3 sequence is 13 residues long. The ends lost 6 bases at V and 3 bases at J; junction bases unmatched: 5. The CDR3 DNA follows: TGTGCCAGCAGAGCGGGACGGAACTACGAGCAGTACTTC. Its protein product is CASRAGRNYEQYF.

This clone came up a few times. The chain joins TRBV10-3 to TRBJ1-2; 8 bases agree with TRBD1. This CDR3 comprises 12 residues. Germline V gives CDR1 ENHRY, CDR2 SYGVKD. V trimming: 6 bases; J trimming: 6 bases; junction bases outside the gene matches: 3. The CDR3 region is CAISPQGDGYTF. The CDR3 DNA follows: TGTGCCATCAGCCCACAGGGGGATGGCTACACCTTC.

This clone is a singleton in its sample. This chain links TRBV28 with TRBJ1-5; D is unresolved. Germline V gene lookup returns CDR1 MDHEN and CDR2 SYDVKM. Trimming removed 3 bases at V and 5 bases at J, with 8 bases between. CDR3 length: 13 amino acids. Written as DNA, the CDR3 is TGTGCCAGCAGTTTGGCAGAGGATCAGCCCCAGCATTTT. Amino acid sequence: CASSLAEDQPQHF.

V gene TRBV7-2 combines with J gene TRBJ2-7, with 7 nucleotides matching TRBD2. Losses at the gene ends were 5 bases for V and 3 bases for J; bases not matched to a gene: 7. This CDR3 spans 14 amino acids. The germline V gene encodes CDR1 SGHTA and CDR2 FQGNSA. The CDR3, as DNA: TGTGCCAGCAGCCCCACCGGGACTATCTACGAGCAGTACTTC. Its protein product is CASSPTGTIYEQYF. The full variable domain, rest sourced from reference TRBV7-2 and TRBJ2-7, is GAGVSQSPSNKVTEKGKDVELRCDPISGHTALYWYRQSLGQGLEFLIYFQGNSAPDKSGLPSDRFSAERTGGSVSTLTIQRTQQEDSAVYLCASSPTGTIYEQYFGPGTRLTVT.

In DNA form, the CDR3 reads TGTGCCAGCAGCTGGGGACAGGGTACTCGCCCTAGGGTGGCCGATACGCAGTATTTT. It specifies CASSWGQGTRPRVADTQYF. The gene calls are TRBV7-2 and TRBJ2-3, with 9 bases aligning to TRBD1. J gave up 6 bases and V 4 bases, and 20 bases lay outside the gene matches. CDR3 length: 19 residues. The germline V gene has CDR1 SGHTA and CDR2 FQGNSA.

This clone has just a few counts. The V call is TRBV4-2, the J call TRBJ2-1; D gene uncertain. The CDR3 runs 14 residues. V lost 2 bases to trimming and J lost 6 bases, with 11 bases between them. Germline V gene data show CDR1 as LGHNA and CDR2 as YNFKEQ. Here the CDR3 DNA reads TGTGCCAGCAGCCAAACGGTCGCCGCCAATGAGCAGTTCTTC. Residues: CASSQTVAANEQFF.

The genes are TRBV29-1 and TRBJ2-3, with D possibly TRBD2 on 6 matching bases. The CDR3 contains 17 residues. Germline V CDR1 and CDR2: SQVTM, ANQGSEA. Deletions cut 6 bases from V and 0 bases from J, with 22 bases between. CDR3 sequence reads: CSVVVAEEDPSTDTQYF. Written as DNA, the CDR3 is TGCAGCGTGGTGGTAGCGGAGGAGGATCCTAGCACAGATACGCAGTATTTT.

V gene TRBV12-5 combines with J gene TRBJ2-7, with a possible D match to TRBD1 (6 bases). CDR3 size: 19 residues. Trimming cost V 3 bases and J 2 bases, with 26 bases left between them. Germline V CDR1 and CDR2: LGHNT, FRNRAP. CDR3 protein: CASGFGRGHGGRQTYEQYF. CDR3 DNA: TGTGCTAGTGGTTTTGGCCGGGGACATGGTGGTCGTCAAACCTACGAGCAGTACTTC.

The chain has TRBV6-5 and TRBJ2-1; D gene ambiguous. CDR3 length: 15 residues. The germline gives CDR1 MNHEY, CDR2 SVGAGI. The V gene lost 5 bases and the J gene lost 0 bases, with 11 bases spanning the gap. CDR3 residues: CASSAAWSSYNEQFF. The DNA of the CDR3 is TGTGCCAGCAGTGCCGCCTGGAGCTCCTACAATGAGCAGTTCTTC.

The DNA of the CDR3 is TGTGCCAGCACCCTAGGGGACTCTGAAACCGGGGAGCTGTTTTTT. Its translation is CASTLGDSETGELFF. The chain is built from TRBV6-5 and TRBJ2-2, with a weak D call TRBD2 (6 bases). Trimming took 7 bases from V and 5 from J, leaving 17 bases between them. The CDR3 covers 15 residues. CDR1 and CDR2 (germline): MNHEY, SVGAGI.

The CDR3 DNA reads TGTGCCAGCAGCCAAGATCGGCTGGACAACCAAGAGACCCAGTACTTC. Translated: CASSQDRLDNQETQYF. This sequence joins TRBV14 and TRBJ2-5; weak D call: TRBD1 (5 bases). The CDR3 sequence is 16 residues long. The germline CDR1 and CDR2 sequences are SGHDN and FVKESK. Trimming pared 0 bases from V and 0 bases from J, leaving 11 bases between.

This rearrangement joins TRBV4-3 to TRBJ2-3; 8 positions agree with TRBD2. The CDR3 sequence is 14 residues long. The V and J ends lost 6 bases and 5 bases, in that order; junction bases with no gene match: 7. CDR1 LGHNA and CDR2 YSLEER come from the germline V gene. Written as DNA, the CDR3 is TGCGCCAGCAGAACGGGAGGGCCGGGAGATACGCAGTATTTT. It encodes CASRTGGPGDTQYF.

This chain uses TRBV5-4 with TRBJ2-5; TRBD2 is a possible D gene (6 bases). This CDR3 is built from 16 residues. Germline lookup yields CDR1 SGHNT and CDR2 YYREEE (reference sequence). V was shortened by 0 bases and J by 1 base, with 13 bases between the two germline ends. CDR3 protein: CASSLVVSGFQETQYF. The CDR3 coding sequence is TGTGCCAGCAGCTTGGTGGTTAGCGGTTTCCAAGAGACCCAGTACTTC.

The genes are TRBV6-7 and TRBJ1-2; no firm D call. TRBV6-7 is designated an ORF whose function remains uncertain. Trimming left V 8 bases short and J 2 bases short, with 12 bases between. This CDR3 has 13 residues. CDR3 residues: CASVGRSNYGYTF. In DNA, the CDR3 is TGTGCCAGCGTAGGTAGGAGCAACTATGGCTACACCTTC.

The chain has TRBV5-5 and TRBJ2-7; TRBD1 matches 8 bases. Germline V gene data show CDR1 as SGHKS and CDR2 as YYEKEE (reference sequence). V dropped 4 bases and J dropped 4; count of bases not matched to a gene: 7. This CDR3 comprises 14 residues. The CDR3 DNA is TGTGCCAGCAGCAGGACAGGGTGGGGATACGAGCAGTACTTC. This gives the protein CASSRTGWGYEQYF.

This clone was counted a few times. The J gene is TRBJ1-5, the V gene TRBV7-9; no clear D gene. CDR3 length: 12 residues. Germline V gene data show CDR1 as SEHNR and CDR2 as FQNEAQ (reference sequence). V lost 0 bases to trimming and J lost 6 bases, with 3 bases between them. The CDR3 nucleotides are TGTGCCAGCAGCTTAGCCGGTCAGCCCCAGCATTTT. This encodes CASSLAGQPQHF.

The chain employs TRBV28 and TRBJ2-5; D remains unclear. V was trimmed by 5 bases and J by 5 bases, leaving 9 bases between them. The CDR3 covers 12 residues. Germline CDR1 is MDHEN and CDR2 is SYDVKM. The CDR3 reads CASSPRRETQYF. The DNA for the CDR3 is TGTGCCAGCAGTCCGAGGCGGGAGACCCAGTACTTC.

The gene calls are TRBV6-5 and TRBJ1-4; TRBD1 matches at 11 bases. Unmatched junction bases numbered 2, after V lost 6 bases and J lost 5 bases. The CDR3 contains 14 residues. Germline-derived CDR1 and CDR2 are MNHEY and SVGAGI. CDR3 nucleotides: TGTGCCAGCAGGGGACAGGGGGAAAATGAAAAACTGTTTTTT. Its translation is CASRGQGENEKLFF.

The CDR3 is CASSLGGGRTDTQYF. The CDR3 DNA sequence: TGTGCCAGCAGCTTAGGGGGCGGGAGGACAGATACGCAGTATTTT. The chain recombines TRBV7-8 with TRBJ2-3, with 8 bases fitting TRBD2. The CDR3 contains 15 residues. Germline loops: CDR1 SGHVS, CDR2 FQNEAQ. The J segment lost 3 bases and the V segment lost 1 base, leaving 3 bases of the junction unmatched.

The rearrangement links TRBV5-1 to TRBJ2-3, with 8 bases that match TRBD2. This CDR3 comprises 14 residues. V was pared by 6 bases and J by 1 base, with 4 bases of the junction left unmatched. Looked up from germline, CDR1 is SGHRS and CDR2 is YFSETQ. The CDR3: CASTLLAGTDTQYF. In DNA, the CDR3 is TGCGCCAGCACGTTACTAGCGGGCACAGATACGCAGTATTTT.